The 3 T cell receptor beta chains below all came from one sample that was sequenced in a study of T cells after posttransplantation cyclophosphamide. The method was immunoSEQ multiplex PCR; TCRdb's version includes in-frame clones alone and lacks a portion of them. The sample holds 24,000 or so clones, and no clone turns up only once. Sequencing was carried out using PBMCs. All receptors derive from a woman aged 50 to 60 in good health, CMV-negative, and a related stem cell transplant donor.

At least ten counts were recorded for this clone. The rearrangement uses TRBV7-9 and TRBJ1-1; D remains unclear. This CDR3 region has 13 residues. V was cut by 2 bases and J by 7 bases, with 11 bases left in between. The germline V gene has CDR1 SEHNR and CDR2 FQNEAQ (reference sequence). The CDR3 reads CASSLSGIHEAFF. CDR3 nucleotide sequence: TGTGCCAGCAGCTTATCCGGGATTCATGAAGCTTTCTTT.

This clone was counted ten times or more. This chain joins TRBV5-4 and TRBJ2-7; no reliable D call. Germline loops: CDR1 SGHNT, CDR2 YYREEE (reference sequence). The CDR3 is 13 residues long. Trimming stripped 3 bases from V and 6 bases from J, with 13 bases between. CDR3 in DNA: TGTGCCAGCAGCTCAGAGGATGCGAGCGAGCAGTACTTC. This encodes CASSSEDASEQYF.

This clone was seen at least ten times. The DNA of the CDR3 is TGTGCCACCAGCAGAGGTCTAGCGGGGGCCACCGGGGAGCTGTTTTTT. The encoded protein is CATSRGLAGATGELFF. The V and J genes are TRBV15 and TRBJ2-2, with 10 positions matching TRBD2. The germline CDR1 and CDR2 sequences are LNHNV and YYDKDF (reference sequence). The CDR3 extends over 16 amino acids. J lost 4 bases, V lost 1 base, and 3 bases had no gene match. The entire variable domain, with the rest obtained from reference TRBV15 and TRBJ2-2, is as follows: DAMVIQNPRYQVTQFGKPVTLSCSQTLNHNVMYWYQQKSSQAPKLLFHYYDKDFNNEADTPDNFQSRRPNTSFCFLDIRSPGLGDTAMYLCATSRGLAGATGELFFGEGSRLTVL.